This T cell receptor beta chain comes out of a study of vaccination and CD4 T cells after COVID-19. Sample treatment: approximately nine-day PBMC culture with coronavirus spike peptide pools or control peptides (ViraFEST assay). Following expansion of antigen-specific T cells with peptide pools, ViraFEST then sequenced TCRs. Positive PCR tests came between March and December 2020, ahead of the US Alpha, Beta and Delta variants. Negative-selection isolation of CD4+ T cells was performed after 10 days of culture. Scientists ran DNA taken from cultured CD4+ T cells through the Oncomine TCR Beta short-read assay for sequencing. One entry per CDR3 protein results from TCRdb running MiXCR on the PCR reads. The sample has roughly 7,500 distinct CDR3 sequences, 58% seen once. This clonotype is medium-sized. Its antigen remains unidentified. The specimen was CD4+ T cells from blood, cultured in vitro. The receptor's source is a human donor who had recovered from COVID-19.

CDR3 DNA: TGTGCCAGCAGTCGGGACAGGGGACGCAATCAGCCCCAGCATTTT. Residues: CASSRDRGRNQPQHF. V gene TRBV6-1 combines with J gene TRBJ1-5, with TRBD1 matching 10 bases. V shed 5 bases, J shed 2 bases, and the junction held 3 bases outside the gene matches. The CDR3 is 15 residues long. Germline-derived CDR1 and CDR2 are MNHNS and SASEGT.